This TCR beta chain is from a study of T cell responses to AZD1222 COVID-19 vaccine. Study conclusions and caveats: Donors skewed white British and female; clonal diversity was possibly underestimated. The reported proportion of spike-specific TCRs targeting unmutated variant regions was nearly half. Among AZD1222 vaccinees, only 5 to 7 were seropositive at baseline. Rises in breadth and depth of Spike-specific TCRs came after two AZD1222 doses.

As to this clone: Its antigen remains unidentified.

The data were produced by immunoSEQ multiplex PCR, yet TCRdb's version contains in-frame clones alone and is incomplete. This table has 85,000 to 110,000 clones, roughly 87% appearing once. Sequenced material: peripheral blood, taken on day 0 of AZD1222 vaccination. The TCR comes from an adult in good health.

The CDR3 nucleotides are TGCGCCAGCAGCCAACCCCCTGGGGTGAACACTGAAGCTTTCTTT. Its protein is CASSQPPGVNTEAFF. The rearrangement joins TRBV4-1 to TRBJ1-1; D remains unclear. CDR1 and CDR2 from the germline V gene are MGHRA and YSYEKL. This CDR3 is 15 amino acids long. V was pared by 2 bases and J by 0 bases, with 10 bases between.